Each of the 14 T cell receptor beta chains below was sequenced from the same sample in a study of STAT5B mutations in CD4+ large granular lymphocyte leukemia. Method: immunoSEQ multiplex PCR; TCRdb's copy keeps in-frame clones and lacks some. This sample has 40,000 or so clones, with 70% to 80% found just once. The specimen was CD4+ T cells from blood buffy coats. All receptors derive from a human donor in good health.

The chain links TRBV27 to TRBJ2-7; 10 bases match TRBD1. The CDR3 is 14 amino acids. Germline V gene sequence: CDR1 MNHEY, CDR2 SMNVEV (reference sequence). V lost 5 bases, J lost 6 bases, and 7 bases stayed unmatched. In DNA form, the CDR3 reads TGTGCCAGCAGTCCCGACAGGGGGCTACTCGAGCAGTACTTC. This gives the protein CASSPDRGLLEQYF.

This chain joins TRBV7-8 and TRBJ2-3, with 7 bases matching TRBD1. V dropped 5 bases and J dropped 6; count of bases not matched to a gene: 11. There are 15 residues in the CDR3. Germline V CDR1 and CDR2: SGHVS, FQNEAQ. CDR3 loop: CASSAVQGMSDTQYF. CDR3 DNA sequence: TGTGCCAGCAGCGCCGTACAGGGGATGTCGGATACGCAGTATTTT.

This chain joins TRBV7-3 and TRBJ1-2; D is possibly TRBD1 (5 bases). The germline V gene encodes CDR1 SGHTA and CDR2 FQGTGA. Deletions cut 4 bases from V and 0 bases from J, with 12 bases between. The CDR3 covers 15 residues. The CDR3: CASSSRGGPNYGYTF. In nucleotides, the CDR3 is TGTGCCAGCAGCTCTCGGGGGGGACCTAACTATGGCTACACCTTC.

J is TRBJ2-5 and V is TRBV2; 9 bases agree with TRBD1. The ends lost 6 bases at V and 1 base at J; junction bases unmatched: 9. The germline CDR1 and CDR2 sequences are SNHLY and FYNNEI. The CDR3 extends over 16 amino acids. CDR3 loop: CASRLDRGGTQETQYF. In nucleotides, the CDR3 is TGTGCCAGCAGGCTCGACAGGGGGGGAACCCAAGAGACCCAGTACTTC.

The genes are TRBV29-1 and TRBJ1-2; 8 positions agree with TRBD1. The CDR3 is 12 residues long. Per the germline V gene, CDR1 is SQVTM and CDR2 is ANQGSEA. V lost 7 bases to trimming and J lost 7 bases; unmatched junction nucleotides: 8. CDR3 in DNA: TGCAGCGCTGGGGACAGGCCCGGTGGCTACACCTTC. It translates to CSAGDRPGGYTF.

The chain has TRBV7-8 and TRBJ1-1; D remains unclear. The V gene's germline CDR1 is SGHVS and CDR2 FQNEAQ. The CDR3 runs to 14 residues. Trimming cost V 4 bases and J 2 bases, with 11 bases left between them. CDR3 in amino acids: CASSSTRINTEAFF. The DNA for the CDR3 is TGTGCCAGCAGCTCTACTAGGATAAACACTGAAGCTTTCTTT.

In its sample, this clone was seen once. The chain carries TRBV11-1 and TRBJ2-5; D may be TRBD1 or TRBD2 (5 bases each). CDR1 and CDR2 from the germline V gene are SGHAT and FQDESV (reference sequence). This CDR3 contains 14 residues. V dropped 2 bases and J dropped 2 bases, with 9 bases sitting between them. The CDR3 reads CASSLKGRQETQYF. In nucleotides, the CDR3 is TGTGCCAGCAGCTTAAAGGGACGGCAAGAGACCCAGTACTTC.

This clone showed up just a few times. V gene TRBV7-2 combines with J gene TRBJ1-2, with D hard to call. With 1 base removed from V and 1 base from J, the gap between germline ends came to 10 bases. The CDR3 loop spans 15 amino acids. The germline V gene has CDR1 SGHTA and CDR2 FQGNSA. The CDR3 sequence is CASSLGLAINYGYTF. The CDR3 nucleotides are TGTGCCAGCAGCTTAGGTTTAGCAATTAACTATGGCTACACCTTC. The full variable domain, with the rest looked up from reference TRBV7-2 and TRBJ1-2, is GAGVSQSPSNKVTEKGKDVELRCDPISGHTALYWYRQSLGQGLEFLIYFQGNSAPDKSGLPSDRFSAERTGGSVSTLTIQRTQQEDSAVYLCASSLGLAINYGYTFGSGTRLTVV.

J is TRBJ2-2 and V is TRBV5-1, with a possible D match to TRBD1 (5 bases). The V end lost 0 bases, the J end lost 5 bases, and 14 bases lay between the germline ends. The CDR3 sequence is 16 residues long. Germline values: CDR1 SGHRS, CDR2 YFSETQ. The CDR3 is CASSLVPPQGTGELFF. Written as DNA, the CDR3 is TGCGCCAGCAGCTTGGTACCTCCTCAGGGAACCGGGGAGCTGTTTTTT.

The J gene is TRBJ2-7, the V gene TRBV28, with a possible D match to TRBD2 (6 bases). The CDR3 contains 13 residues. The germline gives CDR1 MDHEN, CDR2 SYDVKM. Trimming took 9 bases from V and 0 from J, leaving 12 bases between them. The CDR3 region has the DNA TGTGCCAGTCGCGGGGAGAGCTCCTACGAGCAGTACTTC. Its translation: CASRGESSYEQYF.

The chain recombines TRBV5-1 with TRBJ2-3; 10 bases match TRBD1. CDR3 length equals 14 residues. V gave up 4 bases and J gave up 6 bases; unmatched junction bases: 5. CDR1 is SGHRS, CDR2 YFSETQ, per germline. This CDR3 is CASSIGTGVDTQYF. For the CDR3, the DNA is TGCGCCAGCAGCATCGGGACAGGGGTGGATACGCAGTATTTT.

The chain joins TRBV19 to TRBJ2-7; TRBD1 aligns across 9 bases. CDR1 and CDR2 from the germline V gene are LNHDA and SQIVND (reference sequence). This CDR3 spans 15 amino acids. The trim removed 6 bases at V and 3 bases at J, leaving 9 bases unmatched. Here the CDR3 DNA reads TGTGCCAGTAGATTAACAGGGGGCGGTATCTACGAGCAGTACTTC. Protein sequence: CASRLTGGGIYEQYF.

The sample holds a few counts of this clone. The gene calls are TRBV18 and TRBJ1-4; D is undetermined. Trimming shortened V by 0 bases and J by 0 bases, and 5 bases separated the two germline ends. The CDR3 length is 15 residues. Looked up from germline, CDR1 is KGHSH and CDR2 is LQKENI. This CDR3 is CASSPPQTTNEKLFF. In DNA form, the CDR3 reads TGTGCCAGCTCACCACCACAGACAACTAATGAAAAACTGTTTTTT.

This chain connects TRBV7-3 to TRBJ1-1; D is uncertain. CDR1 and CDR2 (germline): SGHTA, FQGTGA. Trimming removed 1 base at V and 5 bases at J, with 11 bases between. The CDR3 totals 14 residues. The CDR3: CASSLIPGGTEAFF. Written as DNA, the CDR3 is TGTGCCAGCAGCTTAATCCCAGGAGGAACTGAAGCTTTCTTT.